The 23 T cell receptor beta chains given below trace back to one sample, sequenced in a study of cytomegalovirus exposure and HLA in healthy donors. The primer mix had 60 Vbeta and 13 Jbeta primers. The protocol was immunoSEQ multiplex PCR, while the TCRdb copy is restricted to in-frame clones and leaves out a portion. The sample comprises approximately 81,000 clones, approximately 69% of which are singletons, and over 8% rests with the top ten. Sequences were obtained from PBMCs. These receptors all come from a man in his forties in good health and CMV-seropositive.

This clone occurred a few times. The CDR3 nucleotides are TGTGCCAGCAGACCATTACAGGGTACCTACGAGCAGTACTTC. It specifies CASRPLQGTYEQYF. The chain recombines TRBV28 with TRBJ2-7; tentative D call: TRBD1 (6 bases). The V gene lost 6 bases and the J gene lost 2 bases, with 14 bases spanning the gap. Germline CDR1 and CDR2: MDHEN and SYDVKM. This CDR3 spans 14 amino acids.

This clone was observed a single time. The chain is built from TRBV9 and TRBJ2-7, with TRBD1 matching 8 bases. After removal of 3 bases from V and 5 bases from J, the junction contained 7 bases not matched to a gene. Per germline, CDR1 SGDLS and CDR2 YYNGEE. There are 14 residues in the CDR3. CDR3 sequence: CASSARTGSDEQYF. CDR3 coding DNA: TGTGCCAGCAGCGCAAGGACAGGGTCGGACGAGCAGTACTTC.

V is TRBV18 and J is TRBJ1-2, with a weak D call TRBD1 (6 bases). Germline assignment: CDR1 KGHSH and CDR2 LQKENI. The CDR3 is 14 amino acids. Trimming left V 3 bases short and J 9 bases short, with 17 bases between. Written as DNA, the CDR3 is TGTGCCAGCTCACCCCCCGGGGGGGCCTTGAGCTACACCTTC. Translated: CASSPPGGALSYTF.

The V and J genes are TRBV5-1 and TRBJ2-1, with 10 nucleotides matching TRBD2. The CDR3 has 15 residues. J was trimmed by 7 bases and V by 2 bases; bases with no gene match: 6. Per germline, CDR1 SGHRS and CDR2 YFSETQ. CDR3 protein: CASSLRAGGSNEQFF. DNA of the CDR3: TGCGCCAGCAGCTTAAGAGCGGGAGGGTCTAATGAGCAGTTCTTC. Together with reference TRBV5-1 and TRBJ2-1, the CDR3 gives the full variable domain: KAGVTQTPRYLIKTRGQQVTLSCSPISGHRSVSWYQQTPGQGLQFLFEYFSETQRNKGNFPGRFSGRQFSNSRSEMNVSTLELGDSALYLCASSLRAGGSNEQFFGPGTRLTVL.

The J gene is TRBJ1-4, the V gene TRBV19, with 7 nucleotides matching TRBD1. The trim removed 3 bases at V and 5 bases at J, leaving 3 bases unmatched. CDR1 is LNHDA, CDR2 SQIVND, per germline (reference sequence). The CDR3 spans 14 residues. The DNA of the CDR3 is TGTGCCAGTAGTATGAGGGACAGCAATGAAAAACTGTTTTTT. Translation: CASSMRDSNEKLFF.

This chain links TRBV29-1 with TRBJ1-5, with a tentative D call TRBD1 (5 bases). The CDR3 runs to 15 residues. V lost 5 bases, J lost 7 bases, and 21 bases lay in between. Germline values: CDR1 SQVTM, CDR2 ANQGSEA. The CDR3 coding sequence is TGCAGCGTTTTATTGGGGGGTGCAGGAAAGCAGCCCCAGCATTTT. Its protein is CSVLLGGAGKQPQHF.

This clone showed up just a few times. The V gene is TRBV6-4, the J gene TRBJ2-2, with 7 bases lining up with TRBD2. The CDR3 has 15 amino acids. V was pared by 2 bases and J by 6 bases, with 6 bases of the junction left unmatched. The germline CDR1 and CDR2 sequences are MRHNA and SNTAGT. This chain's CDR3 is CASSDTSRGAGELFF. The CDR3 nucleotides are TGTGCCAGCAGTGACACGAGTCGGGGGGCCGGGGAGCTGTTTTTT.

Written as DNA, the CDR3 is TGTGCCAGCAGTGTCAAGCGGAGTCCCGCAGATACGCAGTATTTT. Translation gives CASSVKRSPADTQYF. The J gene is TRBJ2-3, the V gene TRBV2; a possible D gene is TRBD2 (5 bases). This CDR3 has 15 amino acids. V lost 4 bases and J lost 4, with 15 bases in between. Germline CDR1 is SNHLY and CDR2 is FYNNEI.

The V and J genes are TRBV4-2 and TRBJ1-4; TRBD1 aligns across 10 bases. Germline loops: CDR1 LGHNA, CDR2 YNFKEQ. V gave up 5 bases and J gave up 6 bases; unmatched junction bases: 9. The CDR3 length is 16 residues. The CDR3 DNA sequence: TGTGCCAGCAGCGAACAGCCCGGGACAGGGGATGAAAAACTGTTTTTT. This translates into CASSEQPGTGDEKLFF.

CDR3 bases: TGTGCCAGCCTGGACAGGGAAATCTATGGCTACACCTTC. Translated, it gives CASLDREIYGYTF. J is TRBJ1-2 and V is TRBV28, with TRBD1 matching 8 bases. CDR1 and CDR2 from the germline V gene are MDHEN and SYDVKM. V trimming: 8 bases; J trimming: 4 bases; junction bases outside the gene matches: 6. The length of the CDR3 is 13 residues.

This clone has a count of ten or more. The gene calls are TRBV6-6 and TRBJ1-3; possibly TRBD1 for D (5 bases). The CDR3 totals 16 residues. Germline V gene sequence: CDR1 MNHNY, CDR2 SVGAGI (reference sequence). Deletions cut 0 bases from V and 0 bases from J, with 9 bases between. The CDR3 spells CASSYSGHDSGNTIYF. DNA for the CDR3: TGTGCCAGCAGTTACTCTGGACACGACTCTGGAAACACCATATATTTT.

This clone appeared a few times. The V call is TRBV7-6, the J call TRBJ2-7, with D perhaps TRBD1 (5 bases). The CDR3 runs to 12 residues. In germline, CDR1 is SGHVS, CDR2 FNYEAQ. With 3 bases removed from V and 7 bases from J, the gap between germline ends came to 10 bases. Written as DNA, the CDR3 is TGTGCCAGCAGCTTGGACACCTCTGAGCAGTACTTC. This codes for CASSLDTSEQYF.

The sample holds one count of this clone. CDR3 nucleotide sequence: TGTGCCTGGAGTGAGGGAGGGGACGAAAAACTGTTTTTT. The encoded protein is CAWSEGGDEKLFF. The chain is built from TRBV30 and TRBJ1-4, with D possibly matching TRBD1 (5 bases). Germline V lookup: CDR1 GTSNPN, CDR2 SVGIG (reference sequence). There are 13 residues in the CDR3. The V gene lost 1 base and the J gene lost 8 bases, with 11 bases spanning the gap.

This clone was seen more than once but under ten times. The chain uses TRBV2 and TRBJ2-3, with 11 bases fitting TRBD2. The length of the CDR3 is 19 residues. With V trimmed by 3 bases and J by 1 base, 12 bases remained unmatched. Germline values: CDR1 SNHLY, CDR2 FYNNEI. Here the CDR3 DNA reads TGTGCCAGCAGTGATACCGGGACTAGCGGTAACACTCGCACAGATACGCAGTATTTT. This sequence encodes CASSDTGTSGNTRTDTQYF.

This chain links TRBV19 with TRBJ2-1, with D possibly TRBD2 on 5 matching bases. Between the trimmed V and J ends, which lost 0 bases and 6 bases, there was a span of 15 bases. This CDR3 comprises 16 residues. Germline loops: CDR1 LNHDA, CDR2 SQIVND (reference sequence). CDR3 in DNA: TGTGCCAGTAGTATAGATAGTGGAGGAAGAGTCAATGAGCAGTTCTTC. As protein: CASSIDSGGRVNEQFF.

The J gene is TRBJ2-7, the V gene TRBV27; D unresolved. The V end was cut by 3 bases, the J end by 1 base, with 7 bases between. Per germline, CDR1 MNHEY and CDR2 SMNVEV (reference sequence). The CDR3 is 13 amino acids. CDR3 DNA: TGTGCCAGCAGTTTGGCCCCTTCCTACGAGCAGTACTTC. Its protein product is CASSLAPSYEQYF.

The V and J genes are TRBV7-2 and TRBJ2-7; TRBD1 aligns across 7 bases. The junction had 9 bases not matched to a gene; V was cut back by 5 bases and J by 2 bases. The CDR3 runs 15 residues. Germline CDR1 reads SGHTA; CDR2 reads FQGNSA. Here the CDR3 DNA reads TGTGCCAGCAGCCCCTCTACCGGGACAGCCTACGAGCAGTACTTC. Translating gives CASSPSTGTAYEQYF.

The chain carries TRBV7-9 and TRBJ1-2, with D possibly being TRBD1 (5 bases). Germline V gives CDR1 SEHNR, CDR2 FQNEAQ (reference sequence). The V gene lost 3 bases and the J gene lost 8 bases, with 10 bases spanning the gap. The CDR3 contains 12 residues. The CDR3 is CASSLSGFGYTF. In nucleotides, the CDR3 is TGTGCCAGCAGCTTGTCAGGGTTCGGCTACACCTTC.

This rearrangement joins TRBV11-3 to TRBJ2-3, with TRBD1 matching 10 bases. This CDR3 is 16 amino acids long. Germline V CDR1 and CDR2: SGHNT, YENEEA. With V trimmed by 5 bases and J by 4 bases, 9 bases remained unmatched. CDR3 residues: CASSTRLGTGADTQYF. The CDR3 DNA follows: TGTGCCAGCAGCACACGCCTTGGGACAGGGGCAGATACGCAGTATTTT.

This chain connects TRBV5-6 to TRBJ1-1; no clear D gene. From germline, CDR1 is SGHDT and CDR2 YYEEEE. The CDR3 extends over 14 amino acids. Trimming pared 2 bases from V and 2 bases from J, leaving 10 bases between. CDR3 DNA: TGTGCCAGCAGCTTCGGTATTCGAAACACTGAAGCTTTCTTT. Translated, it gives CASSFGIRNTEAFF. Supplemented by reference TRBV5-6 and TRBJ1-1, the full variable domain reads DAGVTQSPTHLIKTRGQQVTLRCSPKSGHDTVSWYQQALGQGPQFIFQYYEEEERQRGNFPDRFSGHQFPNYSSELNVNALLLGDSALYLCASSFGIRNTEAFFGQGTRLTVV.

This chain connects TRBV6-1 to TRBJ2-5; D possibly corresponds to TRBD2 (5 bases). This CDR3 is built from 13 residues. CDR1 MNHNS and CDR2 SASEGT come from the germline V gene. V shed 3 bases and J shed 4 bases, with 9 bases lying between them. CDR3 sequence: CASSDRRAETQYF. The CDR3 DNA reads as TGTGCCAGCAGTGACAGGCGGGCAGAGACCCAGTACTTC.

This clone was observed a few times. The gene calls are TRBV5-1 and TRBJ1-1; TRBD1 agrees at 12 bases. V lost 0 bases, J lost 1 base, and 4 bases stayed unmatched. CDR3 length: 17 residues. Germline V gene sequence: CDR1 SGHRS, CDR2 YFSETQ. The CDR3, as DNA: TGCGCCAGCAGCTTGGTTGGGACAGGGGGCGCGAACACTGAAGCTTTCTTT. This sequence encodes CASSLVGTGGANTEAFF.

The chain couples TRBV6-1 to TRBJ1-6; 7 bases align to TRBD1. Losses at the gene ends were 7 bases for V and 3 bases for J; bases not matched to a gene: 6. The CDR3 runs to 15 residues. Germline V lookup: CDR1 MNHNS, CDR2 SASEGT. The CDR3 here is CASILTGSYNSPLHF. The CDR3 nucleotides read TGTGCCAGCATCCTGACAGGGAGCTATAATTCACCCCTCCACTTT.